The entry that follows covers one TCR beta chain sequence. No antigen is known for it. The J segment lost 0 bases and the V segment lost 2 bases, leaving 1 base of the junction unmatched. Germline loops: CDR1 MNHEY, CDR2 SVGAGI. The CDR3 totals 15 residues. This entry is derived from a study of cytomegalovirus exposure and HLA in healthy donors. Study conclusions and caveats: In a later analysis, TCR beta V- and J-gene trimming was associated with a missense DCLRE1C variant. Researchers catalogued 160 or so TCR beta chains as cytomegalovirus-associated.

PCR involved 60 Vbeta and 13 Jbeta primers. Using immunoSEQ multiplex PCR, the repertoire was profiled, and TCRdb retains in-frame clones only, with some absent. This sample carries under 200,000 clones, approximately 81% of them seen once, and the ten largest clones take 0.38%. The sample taken for sequencing was PBMCs. The chain employs TRBV6-5 and TRBJ2-7; 10 bases are a match to TRBD2. The receptor comes from a boy between 2 and 10 years old in good health and CMV-seronegative. The CDR3 region has the DNA TGTGCCAGCAGTTACATAGCGGGAGGCTCCTACGAGCAGTACTTC. It codes for CASSYIAGGSYEQYF.